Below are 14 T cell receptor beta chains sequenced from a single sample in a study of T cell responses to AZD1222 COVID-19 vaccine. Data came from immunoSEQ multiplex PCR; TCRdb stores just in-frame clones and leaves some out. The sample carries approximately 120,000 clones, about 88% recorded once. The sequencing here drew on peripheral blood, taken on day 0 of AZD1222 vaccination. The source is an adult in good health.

The CDR3 nucleotides are TGTGCCAGTTCCCCTTACAATGAGCAGTTCTTC. Its translation: CASSPYNEQFF. The chain carries TRBV2 and TRBJ2-1; D gene uncertain. This CDR3 has 11 amino acids. Per the germline V gene, CDR1 is SNHLY and CDR2 is FYNNEI. V was pared by 9 bases and J by 4 bases, with 7 bases between.

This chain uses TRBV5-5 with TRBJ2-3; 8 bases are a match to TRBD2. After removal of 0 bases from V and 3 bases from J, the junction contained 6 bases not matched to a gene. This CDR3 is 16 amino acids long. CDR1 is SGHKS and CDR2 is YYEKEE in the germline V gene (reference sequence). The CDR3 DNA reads TGTGCCAGCAGCTTGGCGGTAGCGGGACAAACAGATACGCAGTATTTT. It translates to CASSLAVAGQTDTQYF. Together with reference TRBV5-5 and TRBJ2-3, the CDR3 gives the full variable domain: DAGVTQSPTHLIKTRGQQVTLRCSPISGHKSVSWYQQVLGQGPQFIFQYYEKEERGRGNFPDRFSARQFPNYSSELNVNALLLGDSALYLCASSLAVAGQTDTQYFGPGTRLTVL.

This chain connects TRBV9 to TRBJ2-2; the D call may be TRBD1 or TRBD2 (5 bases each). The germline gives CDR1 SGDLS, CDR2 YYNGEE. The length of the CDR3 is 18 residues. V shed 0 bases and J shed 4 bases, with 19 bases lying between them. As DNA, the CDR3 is TGTGCCAGCAGCGTAGTAGCAAGGGACCCCGCCGGCACCGGGGAGCTGTTTTTT. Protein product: CASSVVARDPAGTGELFF.

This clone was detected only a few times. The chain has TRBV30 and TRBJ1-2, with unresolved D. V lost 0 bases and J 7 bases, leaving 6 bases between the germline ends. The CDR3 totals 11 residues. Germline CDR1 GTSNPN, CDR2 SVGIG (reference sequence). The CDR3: CAWSVGGGYTF. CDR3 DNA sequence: TGTGCCTGGAGTGTGGGTGGTGGCTACACCTTC.

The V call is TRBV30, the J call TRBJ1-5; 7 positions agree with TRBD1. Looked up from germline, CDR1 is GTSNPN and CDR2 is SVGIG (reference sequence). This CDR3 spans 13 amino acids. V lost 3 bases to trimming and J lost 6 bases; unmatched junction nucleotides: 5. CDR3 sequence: CAWSRQGGQPQHF. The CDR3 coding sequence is TGTGCCTGGAGCCGACAGGGCGGTCAGCCCCAGCATTTT.

As DNA, the CDR3 is TGCGCCAGCAGAGACGGGACGGCGAACACCGGGGAGCTGTTTTTT. As protein: CASRDGTANTGELFF. The genes are TRBV10-2 and TRBJ2-2; D may match TRBD1 or TRBD2 (5 bases each). The length of the CDR3 is 15 residues. The germline gives CDR1 WSHSY, CDR2 SAAADI. Deletions cut 6 bases from V and 0 bases from J, with 11 bases between.

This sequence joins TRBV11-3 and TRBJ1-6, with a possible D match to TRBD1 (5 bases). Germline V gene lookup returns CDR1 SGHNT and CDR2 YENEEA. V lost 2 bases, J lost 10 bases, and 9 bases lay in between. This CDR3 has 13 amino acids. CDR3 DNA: TGTGCCAGCAGCTTATTTCGGGGCTCACCCCTCCACTTT. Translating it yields CASSLFRGSPLHF.

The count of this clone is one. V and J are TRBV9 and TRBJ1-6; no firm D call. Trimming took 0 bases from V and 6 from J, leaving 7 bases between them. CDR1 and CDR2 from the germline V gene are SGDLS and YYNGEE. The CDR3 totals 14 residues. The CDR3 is CASSVDGSNSPLHF. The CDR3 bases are TGTGCCAGCAGCGTAGACGGGTCTAATTCACCCCTCCACTTT.

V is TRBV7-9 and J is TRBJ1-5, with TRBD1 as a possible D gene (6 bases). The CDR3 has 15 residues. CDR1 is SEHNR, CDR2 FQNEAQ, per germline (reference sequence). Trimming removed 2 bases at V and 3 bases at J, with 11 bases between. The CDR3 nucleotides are TGTGCCAGCAGCTTATCTACAGGGAACAATCAGCCCCAGCATTTT. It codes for CASSLSTGNNQPQHF.

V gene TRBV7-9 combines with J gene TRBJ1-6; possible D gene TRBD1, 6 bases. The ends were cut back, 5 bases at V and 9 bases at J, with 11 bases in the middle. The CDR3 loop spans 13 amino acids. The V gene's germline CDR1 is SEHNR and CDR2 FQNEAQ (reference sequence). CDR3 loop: CASSAQGGSPLHF. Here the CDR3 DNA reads TGTGCCAGCAGCGCACAGGGTGGTTCACCCCTCCACTTT. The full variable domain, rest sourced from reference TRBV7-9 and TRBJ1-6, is DTGVSQNPRHKITKRGQNVTFRCDPISEHNRLYWYRQTLGQGPEFLTYFQNEAQLEKSRLLSDRFSAERPKGSFSTLEIQRTEQGDSAMYLCASSAQGGSPLHFGNGTRLTVT.

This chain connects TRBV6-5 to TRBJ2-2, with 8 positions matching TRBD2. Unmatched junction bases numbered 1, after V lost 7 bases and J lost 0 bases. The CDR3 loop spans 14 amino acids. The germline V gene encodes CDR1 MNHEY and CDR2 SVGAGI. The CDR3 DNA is TGTGCCAGCAAGCGGGGGCCGAACACCGGGGAGCTGTTTTTT. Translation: CASKRGPNTGELFF.

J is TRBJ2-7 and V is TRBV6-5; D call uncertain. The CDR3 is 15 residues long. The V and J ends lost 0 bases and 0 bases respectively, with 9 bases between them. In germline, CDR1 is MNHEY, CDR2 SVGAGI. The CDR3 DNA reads TGTGCCAGCAGTTACTCTGCACCATTCTCCTACGAGCAGTACTTC. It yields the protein CASSYSAPFSYEQYF.

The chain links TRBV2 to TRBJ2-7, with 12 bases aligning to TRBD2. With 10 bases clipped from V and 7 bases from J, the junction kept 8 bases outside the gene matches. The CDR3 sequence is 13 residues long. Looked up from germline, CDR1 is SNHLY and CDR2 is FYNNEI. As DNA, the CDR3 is TGTGCCACCACCGGGACTAGCGGGCGAGAGCAGTACTTC. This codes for CATTGTSGREQYF.

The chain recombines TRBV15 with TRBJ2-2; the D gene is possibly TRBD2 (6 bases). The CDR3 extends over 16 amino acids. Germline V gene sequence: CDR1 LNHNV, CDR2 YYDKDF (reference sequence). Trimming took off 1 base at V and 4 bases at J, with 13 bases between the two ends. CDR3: CATSRGLARATGELFF. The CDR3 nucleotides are TGTGCCACCAGCAGAGGCCTAGCGAGGGCCACCGGGGAGCTGTTTTTT. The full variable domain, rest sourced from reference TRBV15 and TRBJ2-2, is DAMVIQNPRYQVTQFGKPVTLSCSQTLNHNVMYWYQQKSSQAPKLLFHYYDKDFNNEADTPDNFQSRRPNTSFCFLDIRSPGLGDTAMYLCATSRGLARATGELFFGEGSRLTVL.